This TCR beta chain was identified during a study of shared clonotypes between healthy human individuals (dated by TCRdb to 2019 to 2021). A note on the overall study: Three men and a couple of women, aged 18 to 49 years, made up the cohort. For each donor, three plates each were used for CD4 naive and CD4 memory, two plates were used for CD8 naive, and one plate was used for CD8 memory. The study deeply sequenced blood TCR repertoires of about 5 healthy adults to estimate repertoire size and the extent of clonotype sharing between individuals. Libraries were prepared and TCR repertoires were sequenced by different laboratories using diverse techniques, in order to increase sequencing depth and limit assay-specific biases. Leukapheresis yielded between about 0.94 and 8.9 billion PBMCs per donor.

TCR CDR3 regions were amplified from genomic DNA by multiplex PCR using the deep immunoSEQ assay. Genomic DNA extracted from each cell subset was distributed evenly over all wells of several immunoSEQ 96-well plates, and each plate served as one replicate. For sorted subsets, around 0.2 ug genomic DNA, equal to tens of thousands of T cell genomes, was loaded into each replicate PCR. The purified libraries were quantified using a Qubit 3.0 fluorometer, sized with a Bioanalyzer 2100, and then quantified again using the KAPA Library Quantification kit. Every immunoSEQ 96-well plate was sequenced on a separate single-read 150-cycle Illumina NextSeq 550 flow cell. Turning to the authors' computational methods: Because the immunoSEQ output included only junctional sequences and no quality scores, the filtering could not be the same as the filtering used for full-length reads. Sequences were annotated with PyIR, a Python wrapper for IgBLAST v1.9, and V/J genes and CDR3 were assigned using IMGT germline references. Reads were filtered out if the reads had weak V/J assignments (E-value above 1e-6), no CDR3, stop codons, out-of-frame junctions, or ambiguous translated residues. V3J clonotypes were defined by identical inferred V gene, J gene, and CDR3 amino acid sequence. Percentage overlap between repertoires was computed as shared unique clonotypes divided by the size of the smaller repertoire. Richness of each repertoire was evaluated using RTK rarefaction, the Chao1 estimator, and Recon v2.1 estimates of unobserved clonotypes. For all TCRbeta clonotypes obtained by the gDNA method from a handful of donors, generation probabilities were computed with OLGA. TCRdb provides this immuneACCESS table in a form limited to in-frame rearrangements. Some clones are lacking; in checked studies, under half of them reflect an unresolved V gene, and why the rest are absent is not known. V and J calls and clone size are copied from that table; D and trimming were computed from the DNA. This sample comprises approximately 1,500,000 clones, 95% to 97% of them detected only once. Approximately 1.1% of the sample is held by the ten biggest clonotypes.

The donors were healthy, HIV-negative adults with no recently reported acute infections or vaccinations. Every donor was a Caucasian adult residing in Nashville, Tennessee, USA. CD4+ T cells were enriched by magnetic negative selection, after which naive cells were positively selected on CD45RA and the negative fraction was taken as the memory subset. Blood was obtained by leukapheresis, after which PBMCs were separated by Ficoll-Histopaque density gradient centrifugation and cryopreserved in liquid nitrogen vapor phase. Analytical flow cytometry was used to check the purity and quantity of each magnetically sorted T cell population. From each sorted fraction, genomic DNA was isolated and quantified by UV absorbance on a Nanodrop 2000c. V sheds 3 bases and J sheds 0 bases, leaving 21 bases between their ends. CDR1 and CDR2 (MDHEN, SYDVKM) derive from the germline V gene. The cysteine opens and the phenylalanine closes a CDR3 of 19 amino acids. Only the CDR3 DNA is retained, 57 bases long and in frame from the first base.

Notes on this clone: Its target antigen remains unknown. There are no base qualities to consult, and no much larger clone falls within one base.

Beyond this particular receptor, the publication reports: Incomplete sequencing was indicated by rarefaction of sorted-subset datasets, despite the large sequencing depth. Sharing across several donors was observed for approximately 5% of naive CD4, over 3% of naive CD8, roughly 2.3% of memory CD4, and roughly 0.43% of memory CD8 clonotypes. Only blood was sampled, and tissue TCR repertoires likely differ from those in blood. Clonotypes shared by all four sorted-subset donors showed higher generation probabilities than non-shared clonotypes. The small number of donors limited the genetic and exposure-history diversity represented. Pairwise subsampling indicated that sequencing depth was expected to affect the degree of clonotype sharing among donors. Estimated clonotype richness was generally larger for naive than for memory subsets.

Sequencing was performed on naive CD4+ T cells sorted from blood. The cell subset or site label of this sample denotes: CD45RA+ positively selected. The clonotype originates from a young man in good health. The chain couples TRBV28 to TRBJ1-5; a tentative D call is TRBD1 (6 bases match). The DNA sequence is given as TGTGCCAGCAGTTTCCCAAGTCGGGGGCGAGAAACTAGCAATCAGCCCCAGCATTTT. The translation is CASSFPSRGRETSNQPQHF.